This T cell receptor (beta chain) is from a study of T-cell reconstitution after alpha-beta-depleted transplantation in children. Germline lookup yields CDR1 SGHAT and CDR2 FQNNGV. This CDR3 comprises 15 residues. V was trimmed by 5 bases and J by 2 bases, leaving 13 bases between them. Unique molecular identifiers were used in preparing the TCRbeta library. MiXCR, applied by TCRdb to the PCR reads, yields one record per CDR3 protein. The profile shows a few hundred thousand distinct CDR3 sequences, roughly 21% of them singletons. This TCR was sampled from a human donor who donated a stem cell graft to a child with acute myeloid leukemia. The starting material was PBMCs from the stem cell graft donor, obtained from the stem cell graft. This rearrangement joins TRBV11-2 to TRBJ1-5; perhaps TRBD1 as D (5 bases). The CDR3 reads CASSPNDSRNQPQHF. As DNA, the CDR3 is TGTGCCAGCAGCCCCAACGACAGCCGCAATCAGCCCCAGCATTTT.